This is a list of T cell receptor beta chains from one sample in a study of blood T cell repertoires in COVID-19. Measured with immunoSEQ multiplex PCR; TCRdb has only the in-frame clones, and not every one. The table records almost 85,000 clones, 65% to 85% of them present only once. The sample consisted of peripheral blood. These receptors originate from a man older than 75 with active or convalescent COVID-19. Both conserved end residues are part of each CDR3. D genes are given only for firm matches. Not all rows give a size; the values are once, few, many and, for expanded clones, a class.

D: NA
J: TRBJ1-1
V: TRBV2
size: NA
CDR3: CASSESRETEAFF
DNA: TGTGCCAGCAGTGAGTCCAGGGAAACTGAAGCTTTCTTT

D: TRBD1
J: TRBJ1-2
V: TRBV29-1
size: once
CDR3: CSVESPDRGKGYGYTF
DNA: TGCAGCGTTGAGAGCCCCGACAGGGGGAAGGGCTATGGCTACACCTTC

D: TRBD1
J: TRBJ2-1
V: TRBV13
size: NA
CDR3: CASNADRGFVEQFF
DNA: TGTGCCAGCAATGCCGACAGGGGGTTTGTTGAGCAGTTCTTC

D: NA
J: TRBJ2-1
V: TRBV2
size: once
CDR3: CASSDLRGPYNEQFF
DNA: TGTGCCAGCAGTGACTTGCGGGGGCCCTACAATGAGCAGTTCTTC

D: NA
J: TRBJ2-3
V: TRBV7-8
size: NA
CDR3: CASSPTRTTLGTQYF
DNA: TGTGCCAGCAGCCCAACTAGGACTACTCTAGGTACGCAGTATTTT

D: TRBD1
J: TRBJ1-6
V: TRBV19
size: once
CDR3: CASKIRGDNSPLHF
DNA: TGTGCCAGTAAAATCAGGGGGGATAATTCACCCCTCCACTTT

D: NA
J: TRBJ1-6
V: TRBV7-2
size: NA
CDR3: CASSFFRINSPLHF
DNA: TGTGCCAGCAGCTTCTTCAGAATTAATTCACCCCTCCACTTT

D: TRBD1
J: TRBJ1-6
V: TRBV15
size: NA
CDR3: CATSKGQGNSPLHF
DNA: TGTGCCACCAGCAAGGGACAGGGGAATTCACCCCTCCACTTT

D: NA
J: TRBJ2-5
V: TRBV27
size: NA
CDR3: CANRGQETQYF
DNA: TGTGCCAACCGGGGCCAAGAGACCCAGTACTTC

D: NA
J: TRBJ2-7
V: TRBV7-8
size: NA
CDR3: CASSPLGIYEQYF
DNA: TGTGCCAGCAGCCCTCTCGGGATCTACGAGCAGTACTTC

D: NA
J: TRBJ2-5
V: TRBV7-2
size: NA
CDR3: CASSSTGETQYF
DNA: TGTGCCAGCAGCTCAACCGGGGAGACCCAGTACTTC

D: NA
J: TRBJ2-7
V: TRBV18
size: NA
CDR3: CASSPPEVTHEQYF
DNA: TGTGCCAGCTCACCACCGGAGGTCACCCACGAGCAGTACTTC

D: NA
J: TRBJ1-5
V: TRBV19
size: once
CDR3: CATQGNYQPQHF
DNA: TGTGCCACTCAGGGTAACTATCAGCCCCAGCATTTT

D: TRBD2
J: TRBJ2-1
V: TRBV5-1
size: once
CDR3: CASSLTLAGGPENEQFF
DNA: TGCGCCAGCAGCTTGACTTTAGCGGGAGGGCCGGAGAATGAGCAGTTCTTC

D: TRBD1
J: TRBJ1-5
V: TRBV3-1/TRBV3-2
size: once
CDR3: CASSLGTGDQPQHF
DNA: TGTGCCAGCAGCCTGGGGACAGGGGATCAGCCCCAGCATTTT

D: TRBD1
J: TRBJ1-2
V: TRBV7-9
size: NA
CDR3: CASRMVDREEGYTF
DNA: TGTGCCAGCAGGATGGTGGACAGGGAAGAGGGCTACACCTTC

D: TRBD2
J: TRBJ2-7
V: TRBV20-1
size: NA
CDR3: CSASRTSSSYEQYF
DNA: TGCAGTGCTAGTAGGACTAGCAGCTCCTACGAGCAGTACTTC

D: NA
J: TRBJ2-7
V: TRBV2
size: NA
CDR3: CASGGQLASYEQYF
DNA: TGTGCCAGCGGCGGACAGCTCGCTTCCTACGAGCAGTACTTC

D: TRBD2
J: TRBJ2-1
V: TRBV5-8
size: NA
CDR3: CASSPKTSGGIYNEQFF
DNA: TGTGCCAGCAGCCCGAAGACTAGCGGGGGGATTTACAATGAGCAGTTCTTC

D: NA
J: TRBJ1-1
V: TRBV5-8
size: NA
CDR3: CASSLARGRGAFF
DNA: TGTGCCAGCAGCTTGGCCAGGGGCCGAGGCGCTTTCTTT

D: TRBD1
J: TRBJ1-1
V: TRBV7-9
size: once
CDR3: CASRIGQGTEAFF
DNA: TGTGCCAGCAGGATAGGACAGGGCACTGAAGCTTTCTTT

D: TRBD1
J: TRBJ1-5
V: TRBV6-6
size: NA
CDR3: CASSHPRFDGRGIYSNQPQHF
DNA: TGTGCCAGCAGCCACCCGCGGTTCGATGGCAGGGGGATTTATAGCAATCAGCCCCAGCATTTT

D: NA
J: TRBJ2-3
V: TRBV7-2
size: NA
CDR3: CASSLRSVVGTDTQYF
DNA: TGTGCCAGCAGCTTACGGTCTGTCGTCGGCACAGATACGCAGTATTTT

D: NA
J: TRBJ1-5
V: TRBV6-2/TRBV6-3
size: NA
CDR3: CASSYGVQPQHF
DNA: TGTGCCAGCAGTTATGGAGTCCAGCCCCAGCATTTT

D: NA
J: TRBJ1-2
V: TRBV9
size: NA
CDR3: CASSQNYGYTF
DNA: TGTGCCAGCAGCCAGAACTATGGCTACACCTTC

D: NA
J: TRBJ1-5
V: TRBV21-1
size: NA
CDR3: CASSKVGGGAQPQHF
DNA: NA

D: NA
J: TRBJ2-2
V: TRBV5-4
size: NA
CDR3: CASSPAVGGGNTGELFF
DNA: TGTGCCAGCAGCCCCGCTGTCGGGGGTGGCAACACCGGGGAGCTGTTTTTT

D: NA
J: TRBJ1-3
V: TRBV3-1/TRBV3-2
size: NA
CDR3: CASSQGRGAGNTIYF
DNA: TGTGCCAGCAGCCAAGGGCGTGGAGCTGGAAACACCATATATTTT

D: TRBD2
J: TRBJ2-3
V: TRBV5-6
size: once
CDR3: CASSSSGGAPDTQYF
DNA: TGTGCCAGCAGCTCCAGCGGGGGGGCTCCAGATACGCAGTATTTT

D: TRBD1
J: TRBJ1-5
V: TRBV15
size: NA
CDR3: CATSPGRTGLGNQPQHF
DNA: TGTGCCACCAGCCCCGGGAGGACAGGGCTCGGCAATCAGCCCCAGCATTTT

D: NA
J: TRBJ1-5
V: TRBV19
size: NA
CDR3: CASSPESPGGSNQPQHF
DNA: TGTGCCAGTAGCCCCGAGAGCCCCGGGGGTAGCAATCAGCCCCAGCATTTT

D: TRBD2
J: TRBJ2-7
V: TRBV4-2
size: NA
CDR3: CASSQDPTSGYEQYF
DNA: TGTGCCAGCAGCCAAGACCCTACTAGCGGGTACGAGCAGTACTTC

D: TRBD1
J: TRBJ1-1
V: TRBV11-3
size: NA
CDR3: CASSRGQETEAFF
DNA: TGTGCCAGCAGCCGAGGACAGGAGACTGAAGCTTTCTTT

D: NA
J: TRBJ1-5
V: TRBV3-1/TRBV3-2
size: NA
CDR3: CASSPPGGEPQHF
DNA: TGTGCCAGCAGCCCTCCGGGGGGAGAGCCCCAGCATTTT